The present T cell receptor beta chain was sequenced within a study of blood T cell repertoires in COVID-19. Germline CDR1 SGHRS, CDR2 YFSETQ. Trimming cost V 4 bases and J 0 bases, with 13 bases left between them. This CDR3 comprises 15 residues. Authors' methods: Amplification of reference gene primers provided the estimated nucleated cell counts. The protocol was immunoSEQ multiplex PCR, while the TCRdb copy is restricted to in-frame clones and leaves out a portion. Clone size and V and J calls were adopted from that table, with D and trimming inferred from the DNA. The sample includes 200,000 or so clones, roughly 80% of them seen just once.

This TCR was recovered from a woman older than 75 with acute or convalescent COVID-19. Specimen: peripheral blood. The chain uses TRBV5-1 and TRBJ1-1, with D possibly matching TRBD1 (5 bases). In nucleotides, the CDR3 is TGCGCCAGCAGCCCGGCAGGGTTAATGAACACTGAAGCTTTCTTT. It specifies CASSPAGLMNTEAFF.